The source of this TCR beta chain is a study of cytomegalovirus exposure and HLA in healthy donors. About this clone itself: The antigen remains undetermined.

Study-wide results and limits: In vitro, a few CMV-associated chains proved specific for CMV antigens. Looking again later, the authors saw that most CMV-associated TCR beta chains seemed HLA-restricted.

This CDR3 spans 15 amino acids. Germline lookup yields CDR1 SGHNT and CDR2 YYREEE (reference sequence). With V trimmed by 0 bases and J by 3 bases, 3 bases remained unmatched. Researchers ran the PCR with 60 Vbeta and 13 Jbeta primers. The repertoire was sequenced with immunoSEQ multiplex PCR; TCRdb's copy has only in-frame clones and lacks some. The sample holds about 170,000 clones, roughly 80% seen once. The sequence derives from a male donor in good health and CMV-seronegative. The material sequenced was PBMCs. The V and J genes are TRBV5-4 and TRBJ2-7; 10 bases match TRBD2. The CDR3 is CASSLEASGGYEQYF. CDR3 DNA: TGTGCCAGCAGCTTGGAGGCTAGCGGGGGCTACGAGCAGTACTTC.